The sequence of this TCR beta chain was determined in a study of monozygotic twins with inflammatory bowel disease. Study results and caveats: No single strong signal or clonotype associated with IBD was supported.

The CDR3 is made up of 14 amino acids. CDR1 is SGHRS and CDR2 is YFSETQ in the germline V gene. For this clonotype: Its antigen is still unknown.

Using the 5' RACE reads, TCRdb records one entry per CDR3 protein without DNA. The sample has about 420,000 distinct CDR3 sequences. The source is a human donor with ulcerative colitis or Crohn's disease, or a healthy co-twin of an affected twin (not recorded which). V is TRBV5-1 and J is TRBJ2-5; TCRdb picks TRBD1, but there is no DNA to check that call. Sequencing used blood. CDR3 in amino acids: CASSLDRAEETQYF.